Below, 23 T cell receptor beta chains from the same sample are listed, as sequenced in a study of cytomegalovirus exposure and HLA in healthy donors. In the PCR, 60 Vbeta and 13 Jbeta primers were used. Sequenced by immunoSEQ multiplex PCR; TCRdb stores in-frame clones only, minus some. Here the sample spans 280,000 or so clones, 70% to 90% being singletons. Sequencing input: PBMCs. These receptors all stem from a young woman in good health and CMV-seronegative.

The chain is built from TRBV5-5 and TRBJ1-1; possible D gene TRBD1, 5 bases. Trimming pared 3 bases from V and 9 bases from J, leaving 12 bases between. The CDR3 spans 12 residues. CDR1 is SGHKS and CDR2 is YYEKEE in the germline V gene (reference sequence). Written as DNA, the CDR3 is TGTGCCAGCAGCTCCGCGGGGGGGAAAGCTTTCTTT. It specifies CASSSAGGKAFF. The full variable domain, rest sourced from reference TRBV5-5 and TRBJ1-1, is DAGVTQSPTHLIKTRGQQVTLRCSPISGHKSVSWYQQVLGQGPQFIFQYYEKEERGRGNFPDRFSARQFPNYSSELNVNALLLGDSALYLCASSSAGGKAFFGQGTRLTVV.

The chain recombines TRBV6-1 with TRBJ2-5; 7 bases line up with TRBD1. TRBJ2-7 matches the DNA end more closely, so the J call is doubtful. CDR1 is MNHNS, CDR2 SASEGT, per germline. The CDR3 runs 15 residues. CDR3 in DNA: TGTGCCAGCAGTGAAGGGAGACAGGGATGGTACGAGCAGTACTTC. Its translation is CASSEGRQGWYEQYF.

The CDR3 region is CASSLEGGAYQTGRSTDTQYF. CDR3 nucleotide sequence: TGTGCCAGCAGCTTAGAAGGGGGCGCCTACCAGACAGGGAGGTCCACAGATACGCAGTATTTT. The V and J genes are TRBV7-6 and TRBJ2-3; a possible D gene is TRBD1 (7 bases). The germline gives CDR1 SGHVS, CDR2 FNYEAQ. Trimming cost V 1 base and J 2 bases, with 28 bases left between them. The CDR3 has 21 amino acids.

This chain links TRBV30 with TRBJ2-7; TRBD2 might be the D (6 bases). The CDR3 loop spans 15 amino acids. Trimming cost V 0 bases and J 0 bases, with 12 bases left between them. Germline-derived CDR1 and CDR2 are GTSNPN and SVGIG (reference sequence). CDR3 bases: TGTGCCTGGAGTGTACGGGGGAGCTACTCCTACGAGCAGTACTTC. This translates into CAWSVRGSYSYEQYF.

This clone turned up a few times. In DNA form, the CDR3 reads TGTGCCTGGAGTGGGGCCGTCAAAGCCTATGGCTACACCTTC. Protein: CAWSGAVKAYGYTF. The V call is TRBV30, the J call TRBJ1-2, with D hard to call. Germline assignment: CDR1 GTSNPN and CDR2 SVGIG (reference sequence). Trimming stripped 1 base from V and 4 bases from J, with 13 bases between. The length of the CDR3 is 14 residues.

Note on this clone: At one end, the junction sequence differs from germline, possibly due to a read error. This CDR3 is also generated by other DNA sequences in the sample. J is TRBJ1-1 and V is TRBV13; D is unresolved. Germline CDR1 PRHDT, CDR2 FYEKMQ (reference sequence). The CDR3 runs 15 residues. In nucleotides, the CDR3 is TGCGCCAGCAGCTTAGTGATTCGAGGGAACACTGAAGCTTTCTTT. Protein sequence: CASSLVIRGNTEAFF.

Concerning this clone: At one end, the junction sequence differs from germline, possibly due to a read error. This chain connects TRBV7-9 to TRBJ1-6; 9 nucleotides align to TRBD1. Germline-derived CDR1 and CDR2 are SEHNR and FQNEAQ (reference sequence). CDR3 length: 14 residues. The CDR3 DNA is TGTTCCAGCAGAAGGACAGGGGAGAATTCACCCCTCCACTTT. It specifies CSSRRTGENSPLHF.

V is TRBV30 and J is TRBJ2-1; D might be TRBD2 (7 bases). The V gene lost 3 bases and the J gene lost 0 bases, with 15 bases spanning the gap. Germline CDR1 is GTSNPN and CDR2 is SVGIG (reference sequence). This CDR3 is 16 amino acids long. The chain's CDR3 is CAWSLGGAISYNEQFF. For the CDR3, the DNA is TGTGCCTGGAGCCTTGGGGGGGCTATCTCCTACAATGAGCAGTTCTTC.

The V and J genes are TRBV5-4 and TRBJ2-1, with D possibly being TRBD2 (7 bases). Trimming stripped 8 bases from V and 9 bases from J, with 18 bases between. Germline loops: CDR1 SGHNT, CDR2 YYREEE (reference sequence). This CDR3 has 13 amino acids. This CDR3 is CASTTGGAGEQFF. CDR3 bases: TGTGCCAGTACCACTGGGGGGGCCGGTGAGCAGTTCTTC.

The gene calls are TRBV6-4 and TRBJ1-6; no definite D call. The CDR3 has 14 amino acids. The germline V and J ends were trimmed by 6 bases and 5 bases, with 11 bases remaining between them. The germline V gene has CDR1 MRHNA and CDR2 SNTAGT. The CDR3 bases are TGTGCCAGCAGGTCCGGTCCCAATAATTCACCCCTCCACTTT. It translates to CASRSGPNNSPLHF.

Comment on this clone: One end of the junction is discordant with germline, which a read error may explain. Other DNA sequences in this specimen translate into the identical CDR3. The chain employs TRBV5-1 and TRBJ1-6; 7 bases are a match to TRBD1. Germline V gene sequence: CDR1 SGHRS, CDR2 YFSETQ. The CDR3 length is 15 residues. The CDR3 DNA follows: TGCGCCAGCAGCTTGGAGGCAGGGGGAAATTCCCCCCTCCACTTT. This sequence encodes CASSLEAGGNSPLHF.

This rearrangement joins TRBV9 to TRBJ2-1; TRBD2 agrees at 10 bases. CDR3 length: 15 residues. Germline V gene sequence: CDR1 SGDLS, CDR2 YYNGEE. The junction had 5 bases not matched to a gene; V was cut back by 0 bases and J by 8 bases. CDR3 sequence (DNA): TGTGCCAGCAGCGTAGCTAGCGGGGGTTACGATGAGCAGTTCTTC. Its protein is CASSVASGGYDEQFF.

The rearrangement joins TRBV18 to TRBJ2-5, with TRBD2 as a possible D gene (5 bases). Germline CDR1 KGHSH, CDR2 LQKENI. V lost 5 bases and J lost 5, with 15 bases in between. The CDR3 sequence is 14 residues long. The CDR3: CASSYQSGWETQYF. For the CDR3, the DNA is TGTGCCAGCTCATATCAAAGCGGCTGGGAGACCCAGTACTTC. Variable domain in full (rest from reference TRBV18 and TRBJ2-5): NAGVMQNPRHLVRRRGQEARLRCSPMKGHSHVYWYRQLPEEGLKFMVYLQKENIIDESGMPKERFSAEFPKEGPSILRIQQVVRGDSAAYFCASSYQSGWETQYFGPGTRLLVL.

The V gene is TRBV10-3, the J gene TRBJ1-5; no firm D call. Germline CDR1 reads ENHRY; CDR2 reads SYGVKD. Deletions cut 3 bases from V and 4 bases from J, with 7 bases between. The CDR3 spans 13 residues. In DNA, the CDR3 is TGTGCCATCAGTGAAGGGAGGAATCAGCCCCAGCATTTT. This encodes CAISEGRNQPQHF.

The rearrangement joins TRBV5-6 to TRBJ1-2, with D unresolved. CDR3 length equals 13 residues. The V gene lost 0 bases and the J gene lost 8 bases, with 11 bases spanning the gap. Germline V gene sequence: CDR1 SGHDT, CDR2 YYEEEE. In nucleotides, the CDR3 is TGTGCCAGCAGCTTGGTCGACAACGACGGCTACACCTTC. It translates to CASSLVDNDGYTF.

The rearrangement links TRBV7-6 to TRBJ2-3; D remains ambiguous. Per the germline V gene, CDR1 is SGHVS and CDR2 is FNYEAQ. The CDR3 extends over 12 amino acids. V lost 1 base and J 6 bases, leaving 5 bases between the germline ends. The CDR3 loop reads CASSLVSDTQYF. In nucleotides, the CDR3 is TGTGCCAGCAGCTTAGTTAGTGATACGCAGTATTTT.

The V call is TRBV27, the J call TRBJ2-3; TRBD2 matches 10 bases. The V and J ends lost 5 bases and 2 bases, in that order; junction bases with no gene match: 10. The length of the CDR3 is 17 residues. Germline CDR1 is MNHEY and CDR2 is SMNVEV (reference sequence). The CDR3 DNA is TGTGCCAGCAGTCCCATAAACAGCGGGGGGGCCACAGATACGCAGTATTTT. As protein: CASSPINSGGATDTQYF.

The chain links TRBV29-1 to TRBJ2-7, with 12 bases matching TRBD1. The CDR3 extends over 13 amino acids. V shed 6 bases, J shed 6 bases, and the junction held 6 bases outside the gene matches. Per germline, CDR1 SQVTM and CDR2 ANQGSEA. Here the CDR3 reads CSVEGQGAGEQYF. CDR3 nucleotides: TGCAGCGTCGAGGGACAGGGGGCGGGCGAGCAGTACTTC.

The chain joins TRBV10-1 to TRBJ2-4, with D perhaps matching TRBD1 (5 bases). V was cut by 4 bases and J by 4 bases, with 8 bases left in between. The CDR3 totals 13 residues. The germline V gene encodes CDR1 WNHNN and CDR2 SYGVQD (reference sequence). The CDR3 DNA reads TGCGCCAGCAGTGCGGACATAAAAAACATTCAGTACTTC. Translated: CASSADIKNIQYF.

A remark on this clone: The junction differs from germline at one of its ends, possibly a read error. This sample includes further DNA sequences coding for the same CDR3. The chain has TRBV6-5 and TRBJ1-2; D might be TRBD1 (6 bases). Germline V CDR1 and CDR2: MNHEY, SVGAGI. The CDR3 spans 15 residues. The CDR3 coding sequence is TGCGCCAGCAGCCTCGGATGGCAGGGGAACTATGGCTACACCTTC. It yields the protein CASSLGWQGNYGYTF.

The chain recombines TRBV6-1 with TRBJ1-1; possible D gene TRBD1, 6 bases. Trimming removed 6 bases at V and 8 bases at J, with 16 bases between. Germline CDR1 and CDR2: MNHNS and SASEGT. The CDR3 loop spans 13 amino acids. In nucleotides, the CDR3 is TGTGCCAGCAGGGGTAGCGCAGGGGCCGAAGCTTTCTTT. It yields the protein CASRGSAGAEAFF.

The V gene is TRBV4-1, the J gene TRBJ1-1, with 11 bases aligning to TRBD1. The trim removed 7 bases at V and 5 bases at J, leaving 9 bases unmatched. Germline V gene lookup returns CDR1 MGHRA and CDR2 YSYEKL. The CDR3 contains 15 residues. This CDR3 is CASTRYGTGGTEAFF. CDR3 in DNA: TGCGCCAGCACCCGTTACGGGACAGGGGGAACTGAAGCTTTCTTT.

This clone was recorded once. The chain couples TRBV11-2 to TRBJ2-1; the D gene is possibly TRBD1 (6 bases). V was clipped by 4 bases and J by 9 bases, with 16 bases between them. Per the germline V gene, CDR1 is SGHAT and CDR2 is FQNNGV. This CDR3 has 14 residues. CDR3: CASSSARGHGEQFF. As DNA, the CDR3 is TGTGCCAGCAGCTCCGCCAGGGGCCACGGTGAGCAGTTCTTC.